Reported below is one T cell receptor (beta chain). Its target is unknown. V gave up 7 bases and J gave up 1 base; unmatched junction bases: 10. CDR1 and CDR2 from the germline V gene are SNHLY and FYNNEI. CDR3 size: 15 residues. Generated by immunoSEQ multiplex PCR, the TCRdb table keeps only in-frame clones and is missing some. The sample carries some 79,000 clones, roughly nine tenths recorded once. These data originate in a study of graft-versus-host responses after intestinal transplantation. Overall study: Every one of the recipients received anti-thymocyte globulin induction and afterwards took tacrolimus and steroids for approximately three years.

General study results and limits: The study found high graft-versus-host to host-versus-graft clonal ratios in allografts of patients with graft-donor T cell macrochimerism. GvH clones were found in recipient marrow; some appeared first in ileum or blood.

Specimen: unstimulated CD4+ T cells sorted from spleen or lymph node cells, collected before intestinal transplant. This sequence was found in a human donor who received an intestinal transplant. The gene calls are TRBV2 and TRBJ2-7; 7 bases map to TRBD1. CDR3 amino acids: CASTRLMTGSYEQYF. The CDR3 DNA sequence: TGTGCCAGCACCCGACTGATGACAGGGTCCTACGAGCAGTACTTC. Looking up the rest from reference TRBV2 and TRBJ2-7 gives the full variable domain: EPEVTQTPSHQVTQMGQEVILRCVPISNHLYFYWYRQILGQKVEFLVSFYNNEISEKSEIFDDQFSVERPDGSNFTLKIRSTKLEDSAMYFCASTRLMTGSYEQYFGPGTRLTVT.